This T cell receptor beta chain was obtained from a study of T cells after yellow fever vaccination. This CDR3 has 13 residues. Germline trimming cut 5 bases from V and 7 bases from J; bases unmatched to any gene: 4. TCRdb analysed the 5' RACE reads with MiXCR anew, one entry per CDR3 protein. The sample consists of fewer than 350,000 distinct CDR3 sequences, 3.6% of them appearing once. This sample comprised PBMCs, obtained on the day of the yellow fever booster vaccination. The chain joins TRBV12-3 or TRBV12-4 to TRBJ2-3; the match to TRBD1 covers 9 bases. This TCR came from a young man who received the YFV17D yellow fever vaccine. The CDR3 sequence is CASSPGTGYTQYF. The CDR3 DNA follows: TGTGCCAGCAGTCCCGGGACAGGGTATACGCAGTATTTT.